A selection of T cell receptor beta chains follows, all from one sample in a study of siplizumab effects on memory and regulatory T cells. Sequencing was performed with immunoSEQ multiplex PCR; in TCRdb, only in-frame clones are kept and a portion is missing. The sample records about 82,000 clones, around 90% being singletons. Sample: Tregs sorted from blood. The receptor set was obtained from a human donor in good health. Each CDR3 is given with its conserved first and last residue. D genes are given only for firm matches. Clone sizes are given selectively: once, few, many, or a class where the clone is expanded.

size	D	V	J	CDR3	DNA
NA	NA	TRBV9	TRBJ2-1	CASSPSLGNEQFF	TGTGCCAGCAGCCCCTCCCTAGGAAATGAGCAGTTCTTC
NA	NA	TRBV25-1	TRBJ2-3	CASSPMAGGTQYF	TGTGCCAGCAGTCCTATGGCCGGCGGTACGCAGTATTTT
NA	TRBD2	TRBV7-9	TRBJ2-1	CASSLANFGTSHFF	TGTGCCAGCAGCTTAGCTAACTTCGGGACTAGTCACTTCTTC
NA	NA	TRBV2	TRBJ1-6	CASGGASSYNSPLHF	TGTGCCAGCGGGGGGGCGAGCTCCTATAATTCACCCCTCCACTTT
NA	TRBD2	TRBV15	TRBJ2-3	CATSRSQPGLKADTQYF	TGTGCCACCAGCAGATCACAACCGGGACTAAAAGCAGATACGCAGTATTTT
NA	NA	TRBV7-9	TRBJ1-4	CASSELQGPKNEKLFF	TGTGCCAGCAGCGAATTACAGGGTCCGAAGAATGAAAAACTGTTTTTT
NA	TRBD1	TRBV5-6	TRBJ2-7	CASSPWDRETYEQYF	TGTGCCAGCAGTCCGTGGGACAGGGAAACCTACGAGCAGTACTTC
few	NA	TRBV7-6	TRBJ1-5	CASSLGVSNQPQHF	TGTGCCAGCAGCTTAGGGGTCAGCAATCAGCCCCAGCATTTT
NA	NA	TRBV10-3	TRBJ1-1	CAISEQTEAFF	TGTGCCATCAGTGAGCAAACTGAAGCTTTCTTT
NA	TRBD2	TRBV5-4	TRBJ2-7	CASSLIWEGYEQYF	TGTGCCAGCAGCTTGATTTGGGAGGGCTACGAGCAGTACTTC
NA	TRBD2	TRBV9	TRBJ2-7	CASSVSSGGAYEQYF	TGTGCCAGCAGCGTTTCCAGCGGGGGGGCTTACGAGCAGTACTTC
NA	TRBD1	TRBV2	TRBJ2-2	CASYRDRNTGELFF	TGTGCCAGTTACAGGGACAGGAACACCGGGGAGCTGTTTTTT
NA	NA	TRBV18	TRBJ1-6	CASRLGFGSPLHF	TGTGCCAGCCGGCTGGGGTTTGGTTCACCCCTCCACTTT
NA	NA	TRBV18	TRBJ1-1	CASSPQTENTEAFF	TGTGCCAGCTCACCGCAGACTGAGAACACTGAAGCTTTCTTT
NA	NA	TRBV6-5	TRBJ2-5	CASSYRGDRERETQYF	TGTGCCAGCAGTTACAGGGGGGACCGGGAAAGGGAGACCCAGTACTTC
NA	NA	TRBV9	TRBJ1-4	CASSVGIAGGMDEKLFF	TGTGCCAGCAGCGTAGGGATCGCTGGGGGAATGGATGAAAAACTGTTTTTT
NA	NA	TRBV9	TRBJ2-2	CASSVEPGQLFF	TGTGCCAGCAGCGTAGAACCCGGGCAGCTGTTTTTT
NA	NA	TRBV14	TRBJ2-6	CASSPRRIGANVLTF	TGTGCCAGCAGCCCCAGGCGTATCGGGGCCAACGTCCTGACTTTC
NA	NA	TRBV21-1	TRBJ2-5	CASSKPRGRQETQYF	TGTGCCAGCAGCAAACCCCGGGGTAGACAAGAGACCCAGTACTTC